The T cell receptor (beta chain) described here comes from a study of shared clonotypes between healthy human individuals. General study points: Several donors held 4.5% to 5% of naive CD4 clonotypes in common. It was expected that sequencing depth would affect clonotype sharing among donors.

V gave up 6 bases and J gave up 9 bases; unmatched junction bases: 6. Germline values: CDR1 WSHSY, CDR2 SAAADI. The CDR3 covers 14 residues. About this clone: Its antigen is still unknown.

The assay was immunoSEQ multiplex PCR, and TCRdb's table has in-frame clones only and misses some. This sample has hundreds of thousands of clones, with approximately 74% found just once. Sequenced sample: memory CD4+ T cells sorted from blood. Subset described: CD45RA-negative fraction. The chain has TRBV10-2 and TRBJ2-4; 12 bases are a match to TRBD1. The clonotype originates from a woman under 40 in good health. The CDR3: CASSSGQGAIIQYF. In DNA form, the CDR3 reads TGCGCCAGCAGCTCGGGACAGGGGGCTATCATTCAGTACTTC.